This T cell receptor (beta chain) derives from a study of beta chain features in type 1 diabetes. Notes on the study in general: With patients and controls alike, PCR might favor shorter templates to an equal degree.

TCRB transcripts that were expressed got sequenced, as all of the isolated RNA had been reverse transcribed. Deep immunoSEQ sequencing covered naive, central memory and regulatory T cell samples. Libraries were prepared by immunoSEQ multiplex PCR; TCRdb keeps only in-frame clonotypes and omits some of them. The repertoire holds 330,000 or so clones, with about 14% as singletons. This clone was recorded a few times. The target antigen is unknown. The receptor's source is a man in his thirties or forties in good health. Input material: central memory CD4+ T cells from blood.

The CDR3 here is CASSLTHSGRGFEQFF. The DNA for the CDR3 is TGTGCCAGCAGCTTAACTCACAGCGGGAGAGGTTTTGAGCAGTTCTTC. V is TRBV11-3 and J is TRBJ2-1; 8 bases match TRBD2. Germline CDR1 SGHNT, CDR2 YENEEA. J lost 9 bases, V lost 2 bases, and 12 bases had no gene match. The CDR3 loop spans 16 amino acids.